One and the same sample provided the 21 T cell receptor beta chains below, sequenced in a study of blood T cell repertoires in COVID-19. Repertoires were generated with immunoSEQ multiplex PCR, while TCRdb's copy carries only in-frame clones and drops some. The sample records approximately 160,000 clones, about 83% being singletons. Specimen: peripheral blood. Receptors were obtained from a man between 65 and 79 years old who had recovered from COVID-19.

The chain employs TRBV25-1 and TRBJ2-7; 9 bases agree with TRBD1. V gave up 5 bases and J gave up 0 bases; unmatched junction bases: 11. This CDR3 comprises 17 residues. Germline loops: CDR1 MGHDK, CDR2 SYGVNS. The CDR3 spells CASSSPGQGVASYEQYF. In DNA form, the CDR3 reads TGTGCCAGCAGTTCTCCGGGACAGGGAGTCGCCTCCTACGAGCAGTACTTC.

This clone is a singleton in its sample. This chain connects TRBV24-1 to TRBJ2-3; 7 positions agree with TRBD1. The CDR3 is made up of 18 amino acids. V lost 4 bases and J lost 0; bases outside the gene matches: 12. Germline-derived CDR1 and CDR2 are KGHDR and SFDVKD. CDR3 sequence reads: CATSDLSDGTASTDTQYF. CDR3 in DNA: TGTGCCACCAGTGACCTAAGTGACGGGACAGCTAGCACAGATACGCAGTATTTT.

The V gene is TRBV19, the J gene TRBJ2-1; 13 bases line up with TRBD2. V shed 6 bases, J shed 7 bases, and the junction held 9 bases outside the gene matches. The CDR3 is made up of 16 amino acids. Germline CDR1 reads LNHDA; CDR2 reads SQIVND (reference sequence). The CDR3 sequence is CASSPSGTSGTNEQFF. CDR3 coding DNA: TGTGCCAGTAGCCCTTCCGGGACTAGCGGGACTAATGAGCAGTTCTTC.

The chain uses TRBV12-3 or TRBV12-4 and TRBJ1-1; D is uncertain. CDR3 length equals 11 residues. V was trimmed by 6 bases and J by 2 bases, leaving 4 bases between them. The CDR3 DNA reads as TGTGCCAGCAGCGTAAACACTGAAGCTTTCTTT. It specifies CASSVNTEAFF.

V is TRBV6-6 and J is TRBJ1-2, with 8 bases lining up with TRBD1. CDR3 length: 15 amino acids. Looked up from germline, CDR1 is MNHNY and CDR2 is SVGAGI (reference sequence). The trim removed 6 bases at V and 8 bases at J, leaving 14 bases unmatched. The CDR3: CASRLPGQGATGYTF. In DNA, the CDR3 is TGTGCCAGCAGACTACCCGGACAGGGTGCTACCGGCTACACCTTC.

In its sample, this clone was seen a few times. The chain carries TRBV6-2 or TRBV6-3 and TRBJ2-1; 7 bases fit TRBD2. This CDR3 spans 15 amino acids. CDR1 is MNHEY and CDR2 is SVGEGT in the germline V gene. Trimming at V came to 0 bases and at J to 10 bases, leaving 9 bases not matched to a gene. Here the CDR3 DNA reads TGTGCCAGCAGTTACTCGAGAAGCGGGACCGGGGAGCAGTTCTTC. It codes for CASSYSRSGTGEQFF.

The rearrangement links TRBV5-4 to TRBJ2-2; the match to TRBD1 covers 9 bases. The CDR3 totals 16 residues. The V and J ends lost 4 bases and 4 bases, in that order; junction bases with no gene match: 8. Germline assignment: CDR1 SGHNT and CDR2 YYREEE (reference sequence). The CDR3 region is CASSSSGTGTTGELFF. Here the CDR3 DNA reads TGTGCCAGCAGCAGTTCAGGGACAGGGACCACCGGGGAGCTGTTTTTT.

V gene TRBV7-9 combines with J gene TRBJ2-7, with TRBD2 matching 12 bases. V lost 5 bases, J lost 4 bases, and 6 bases stayed unmatched. This CDR3 region has 15 residues. Germline CDR1 is SEHNR and CDR2 is FQNEAQ (reference sequence). The CDR3 spells CASSPVGTSGYEQYF. CDR3 DNA sequence: TGTGCCAGCAGCCCAGTTGGGACTAGCGGGTACGAGCAGTACTTC.

V usage is TRBV9 and J usage is TRBJ2-3, with D perhaps TRBD2 (6 bases). In germline, CDR1 is SGDLS, CDR2 YYNGEE. V was trimmed by 1 base and J by 2 bases, leaving 8 bases between them. There are 14 residues in the CDR3. CDR3 sequence: CASSVSGFTDTQYF. In nucleotides, the CDR3 is TGTGCCAGCAGCGTAAGCGGGTTCACAGATACGCAGTATTTT.

V usage is TRBV5-1 and J usage is TRBJ1-4; D is perhaps TRBD1 (5 bases). Deletions cut 3 bases from V and 3 bases from J, with 12 bases between. Looked up from germline, CDR1 is SGHRS and CDR2 is YFSETQ. The CDR3 totals 15 residues. The DNA of the CDR3 is TGCGCCAGCAGCTCCCAGGGTTCCGCTAATGAAAAACTGTTTTTT. Encoded protein: CASSSQGSANEKLFF.

V usage is TRBV29-1 and J usage is TRBJ2-3; TRBD1 matches at 7 bases. The CDR3 has 13 residues. CDR1 is SQVTM and CDR2 is ANQGSEA in the germline V gene. After removal of 4 bases from V and 3 bases from J, the junction contained 4 bases not matched to a gene. CDR3 sequence (DNA): TGCAGCGTTGGGAACAGGGGAACAGATACGCAGTATTTT. Protein: CSVGNRGTDTQYF.

CDR3 DNA: TGTGCCACCCGGGGACAGGGTAGCACAGATACGCAGTATTTT. Protein: CATRGQGSTDTQYF. This chain connects TRBV6-5 to TRBJ2-3, with 9 nucleotides matching TRBD1. The V gene's germline CDR1 is MNHEY and CDR2 SVGAGI. Germline trimming cut 10 bases from V and 0 bases from J; bases unmatched to any gene: 5. This CDR3 is 14 amino acids long.

The rearrangement links TRBV2 to TRBJ2-1; 10 bases are shared with TRBD1. There are 15 residues in the CDR3. The germline V gene encodes CDR1 SNHLY and CDR2 FYNNEI. Germline trimming cut 6 bases from V and 6 bases from J; bases unmatched to any gene: 8. Written as DNA, the CDR3 is TGTGCCAGCAGGACGGGACAGGGGAACTTCAATGAGCAGTTCTTC. It encodes CASRTGQGNFNEQFF.

This clone was recorded once. The chain links TRBV5-1 to TRBJ2-7; D possibly corresponds to TRBD1 (7 bases). The CDR3 is 14 amino acids. The V end lost 4 bases, the J end lost 0 bases, and 11 bases lay between the germline ends. Germline V gene lookup returns CDR1 SGHRS and CDR2 YFSETQ. The CDR3: CASSQGGGSYEQYF. In DNA, the CDR3 is TGCGCCAGCAGCCAGGGGGGCGGCTCCTACGAGCAGTACTTC.

The chain couples TRBV9 to TRBJ2-3, with 9 bases aligning to TRBD2. CDR1 SGDLS and CDR2 YYNGEE come from the germline V gene. This CDR3 comprises 15 residues. The ends lost 0 bases at V and 4 bases at J; junction bases unmatched: 3. The CDR3 DNA sequence: TGTGCCAGCAGCGTAGGCGGGAGGGCCCCAGATACGCAGTATTTT. It translates to CASSVGGRAPDTQYF. The whole variable domain, remainder taken from reference TRBV9 and TRBJ2-3, is DSGVTQTPKHLITATGQRVTLRCSPRSGDLSVYWYQQSLDQGLQFLIQYYNGEERAKGNILERFSAQQFPDLHSELNLSSLELGDSALYFCASSVGGRAPDTQYFGPGTRLTVL.

The chain carries TRBV28 and TRBJ2-7; 12 bases match TRBD2. CDR1 is MDHEN, CDR2 SYDVKM, per germline. The V and J ends lost 4 bases and 4 bases, in that order; junction bases with no gene match: 5. The CDR3 totals 15 residues. The CDR3 sequence is CASSSSSGGGYEQYF. CDR3 coding DNA: TGTGCCAGCAGTTCATCTAGCGGGGGGGGTTACGAGCAGTACTTC.

The chain combines TRBV19 with TRBJ1-5, with D tentatively TRBD1 (6 bases). The CDR3 contains 18 residues. Germline V gene lookup returns CDR1 LNHDA and CDR2 SQIVND (reference sequence). The V end was cut by 3 bases, the J end by 2 bases, with 20 bases between. CDR3 in amino acids: CASSMPRGGQPGNQPQHF. CDR3 DNA sequence: TGTGCCAGTAGTATGCCGAGGGGGGGCCAACCGGGCAATCAGCCCCAGCATTTT.

J is TRBJ2-3 and V is TRBV7-6, with 8 bases fitting TRBD2. From germline, CDR1 is SGHVS and CDR2 FNYEAQ. V was pared by 0 bases and J by 4 bases, with 6 bases of the junction left unmatched. There are 16 residues in the CDR3. This CDR3 reads CASSLALAAPPDTQYF. The CDR3 DNA is TGTGCCAGCAGCTTAGCACTAGCGGCACCCCCAGATACGCAGTATTTT.

The J gene is TRBJ2-2, the V gene TRBV6-2 or TRBV6-3; the match to TRBD2 covers 10 bases. The V gene's germline CDR1 is MNHEY and CDR2 SVGEGT. V shed 5 bases and J 0 bases; nucleotides not matched to a gene: 6. This CDR3 has 17 residues. This CDR3 is CASSPGSGRANTGELFF. CDR3 nucleotides: TGTGCCAGCAGTCCCGGCAGCGGGAGGGCGAACACCGGGGAGCTGTTTTTT.

The J gene is TRBJ2-5, the V gene TRBV19, with TRBD1 identical over 10 bases. Losses at the gene ends were 5 bases for V and 1 base for J; bases not matched to a gene: 4. Germline V gene lookup returns CDR1 LNHDA and CDR2 SQIVND (reference sequence). The CDR3 has 15 residues. CDR3 protein: CASSFRDRGQETQYF. For the CDR3, the DNA is TGTGCCAGTAGTTTCCGGGACAGGGGCCAAGAGACCCAGTACTTC. Full variable domain (remainder filled in from reference TRBV19 and TRBJ2-5): DGGITQSPKYLFRKEGQNVTLSCEQNLNHDAMYWYRQDPGQGLRLIYYSQIVNDFQKGDIAEGYSVSREKKESFPLTVTSAQKNPTAFYLCASSFRDRGQETQYFGPGTRLLVL.

The CDR3 DNA is TGTGCCAGCAGTTCCGGACAGGCAACTAATGAAAAACTGTTTTTT. It yields the protein CASSSGQATNEKLFF. This chain joins TRBV7-6 and TRBJ1-4, with TRBD1 matching over 7 bases. CDR1 is SGHVS and CDR2 is FNYEAQ in the germline V gene. CDR3 length equals 15 residues. The J segment lost 0 bases and the V segment lost 6 bases, leaving 4 bases of the junction unmatched.